This T cell receptor beta chain was profiled in a study of T cells and Merkel cell carcinoma outcomes. Between the trimmed V and J ends, which lost 2 bases and 6 bases, there was a span of 8 bases. CDR3 size: 13 residues. Germline V gives CDR1 PRHDT, CDR2 FYEKMQ (reference sequence). TCRdb's copy holds only in-frame clones and misses some; the assay was immunoSEQ multiplex PCR. The sample comprises roughly 540 clones, 87% of which are singletons, and about 7% rests with the top ten. The chain joins TRBV13 to TRBJ2-1; D may correspond to TRBD1 or TRBD2 (5 bases each). The sample taken for sequencing was tumor tissue from Merkel cell carcinoma. This TCR derives from a human donor with Merkel cell carcinoma. DNA of the CDR3: TGTGCCAGCAGCTTATATGGGGGCAATGAGCAGTTCTTC. It is translated as CASSLYGGNEQFF.